This entry lists 32 T cell receptor beta chains sequenced from one sample in a study of blood T cells in healthy people across ages. Using a J-beta primer mix together with a sample-barcoded 5' primer, a second PCR was run for 7 to 11 cycles. TCRdb recomputed calls from the 5' RACE reads with MiXCR, one row per CDR3 protein. The sample shows hundreds of thousands of distinct CDR3 sequences, around 41% of them seen only once. Sequencing used blood. Receptor source: an elderly man in good health.

This clonotype was recorded a few times. V and J are TRBV6-5 and TRBJ1-4; maybe TRBD1 (6 bases). The germline CDR1 and CDR2 sequences are MNHEY and SVGAGI. Between the trimmed V and J ends, which lost 0 bases and 1 base, there was a span of 12 bases. The CDR3 runs 17 residues. Here the CDR3 reads CASSYSVQGRTNEKLFF. DNA for the CDR3: TGTGCCAGCAGTTACTCCGTACAGGGCCGAACTAATGAAAAACTGTTTTTT.

This clonotype was detected a few times. The chain employs TRBV10-3 and TRBJ2-3; 13 bases are shared with TRBD2. Germline values: CDR1 ENHRY, CDR2 SYGVKD. V was clipped by 10 bases and J by 4 bases; unmatched bases: 5. The CDR3 has 14 amino acids. CDR3 nucleotides: TGTGCCACTAGACTAGCGGGAGGCCCAGATACGCAGTATTTT. This sequence encodes CATRLAGGPDTQYF.

Here the CDR3 reads CASRMTSGGAGETQYF. Written as DNA, the CDR3 is TGCGCCAGCAGAATGACTAGCGGGGGGGCCGGTGAGACCCAGTACTTC. This rearrangement joins TRBV5-1 to TRBJ2-5, with 14 bases fitting TRBD2. CDR1 and CDR2 from the germline V gene are SGHRS and YFSETQ. CDR3 length: 16 residues. Trimming removed 5 bases from V and 5 bases from J; junction bases left unmatched: 8.

In this sample, this clonotype turned up a few times. The J gene is TRBJ2-6, the V gene TRBV10-1, with D perhaps TRBD1 (6 bases). Germline V gene lookup returns CDR1 WNHNN and CDR2 SYGVQD (reference sequence). This CDR3 has 19 residues. V lost 2 bases and J lost 4, with 21 bases in between. The CDR3 is CASSEPIQGSLPGANVLTF. CDR3 in DNA: TGCGCCAGCAGTGAGCCCATACAGGGATCTCTGCCCGGGGCCAACGTCCTGACTTTC.

There are many counts of this clonotype. This chain links TRBV29-1 with TRBJ1-2; D is unresolved. The V end was cut by 3 bases, the J end by 1 base, with 9 bases between. The germline CDR1 and CDR2 sequences are SQVTM and ANQGSEA. This CDR3 is 13 amino acids long. The DNA for the CDR3 is TGCAGCGTTGACCGGCCAGATAACTATGGCTACACCTTC. The encoded protein is CSVDRPDNYGYTF.

The chain combines TRBV5-4 with TRBJ2-1; 7 bases map to TRBD1. Per germline, CDR1 SGHNT and CDR2 YYREEE (reference sequence). The CDR3 runs 14 residues. Trimming took 4 bases from V and 4 from J; bases not matched to a gene: 5. CDR3 residues: CASSIGTAYNEQFF. The CDR3, as DNA: TGTGCCAGCAGCATAGGGACAGCTTACAATGAGCAGTTCTTC.

This chain connects TRBV7-2 to TRBJ2-5, with 8 positions matching TRBD2. The J call may be wrong; the DNA end is better matched by TRBJ2-7. This CDR3 has 18 amino acids. Germline V gives CDR1 SGHTA, CDR2 FQGNSA. The CDR3 loop reads CASTTPSVGVGGANEQYF. The CDR3 DNA sequence: TGTGCCAGCACTACCCCTTCGGTGGGTGTCGGGGGGGCCAACGAGCAGTACTTC.

This clonotype was recorded only once. The chain is built from TRBV14 and TRBJ2-1; TRBD2 matches at 8 bases. V was clipped by 1 base and J by 12 bases; unmatched bases: 20. The CDR3 is 18 amino acids. Germline V lookup: CDR1 SGHDN, CDR2 FVKESK. The CDR3 nucleotides read TGTGCCAGCAGCCAAGCGGGGTCTTTCAGCGGGGGAGTTTTTGGGCAGTTCTTC. Translated: CASSQAGSFSGGVFGQFF.

This sequence joins TRBV10-3 and TRBJ2-3; D unclear. The CDR3 loop spans 12 amino acids. The V end was cut by 8 bases, the J end by 1 base, with 7 bases between. Per the germline V gene, CDR1 is ENHRY and CDR2 is SYGVKD. This chain's CDR3 is CAIGWGTDTQYF. Written as DNA, the CDR3 is TGTGCCATCGGGTGGGGCACAGATACGCAGTATTTT.

The chain is built from TRBV19 and TRBJ2-7; 8 bases map to TRBD1. This CDR3 is built from 16 residues. From germline, CDR1 is LNHDA and CDR2 SQIVND (reference sequence). J lost 2 bases, V lost 4 bases, and 10 bases had no gene match. CDR3 DNA: TGTGCCAGTAGTACTCTATGGGGACAGGCCACCTACGAGCAGTACTTC. Its protein product is CASSTLWGQATYEQYF.

This clonotype showed up just a few times. The chain combines TRBV6-2 or TRBV6-3 with TRBJ1-5; 8 bases match TRBD1. The CDR3 totals 13 residues. The germline CDR1 and CDR2 sequences are MNHEY and SVGEGT. J gave up 6 bases and V 4 bases, and 2 bases lay outside the gene matches. The CDR3 coding sequence is TGTGCCAGCAGTTCGGACAGGGTTCAGCCCCAGCATTTT. Encoded protein: CASSSDRVQPQHF.

The chain links TRBV9 to TRBJ2-7; 7 nucleotides line up with TRBD1. Germline CDR1 SGDLS, CDR2 YYNGEE. V lost 3 bases to trimming and J lost 6 bases; unmatched junction nucleotides: 6. This CDR3 is 13 amino acids long. The CDR3 DNA follows: TGTGCCAGCAGCGCAACAGGGGTGGGCGAGCAGTACTTC. Amino acids: CASSATGVGEQYF. Full variable domain (missing parts from reference TRBV9 and TRBJ2-7): DSGVTQTPKHLITATGQRVTLRCSPRSGDLSVYWYQQSLDQGLQFLIQYYNGEERAKGNILERFSAQQFPDLHSELNLSSLELGDSALYFCASSATGVGEQYFGPGTRLTVT.

The chain couples TRBV30 to TRBJ2-7, with 7 positions matching TRBD1. CDR3 length equals 15 residues. V lost 0 bases to trimming and J lost 4 bases; unmatched junction nucleotides: 9. In germline, CDR1 is GTSNPN, CDR2 SVGIG (reference sequence). The CDR3 loop reads CAWSVPTGYLYEQYF. In nucleotides, the CDR3 is TGTGCCTGGAGTGTTCCGACAGGGTATCTATACGAGCAGTACTTC.

J is TRBJ1-2 and V is TRBV18; 7 nucleotides match TRBD1. After removal of 0 bases from V and 5 bases from J, the junction contained 3 bases not matched to a gene. Germline V gene data show CDR1 as KGHSH and CDR2 as LQKENI. The CDR3 is made up of 14 amino acids. The CDR3 region is CASSPPARGYGYTF. Written as DNA, the CDR3 is TGTGCCAGCTCACCACCGGCCAGGGGGTATGGCTACACCTTC.

The V and J genes are TRBV27 and TRBJ2-5; the D call may be TRBD1 or TRBD2 (6 bases each). The V and J ends lost 1 base and 3 bases respectively, with 12 bases between them. This CDR3 contains 15 residues. Germline CDR1 is MNHEY and CDR2 is SMNVEV (reference sequence). The CDR3 loop reads CASSLWQGRKETQYF. As DNA, the CDR3 is TGTGCCAGCAGTTTATGGCAGGGGAGGAAAGAGACCCAGTACTTC.

On this clonotype itself: This may be a read error: a much more frequent sequence differs by one nucleotide. The V gene is TRBV7-2, the J gene TRBJ2-7; D not resolved. There are 13 residues in the CDR3. Looked up from germline, CDR1 is SGHTA and CDR2 is FQGNSA. V gave up 5 bases and J gave up 2 bases, with 10 bases separating them. CDR3 nucleotide sequence: TGTGCCAGCAGCGCCCGTCGTGCCTACGAGCAGTACTTC. It codes for CASSARRAYEQYF.

This clonotype was recorded many times. The chain links TRBV4-3 to TRBJ2-5; the match to TRBD1 covers 9 bases. CDR3 size: 15 residues. Germline-derived CDR1 and CDR2 are LGHNA and YSLEER. V lost 0 bases and J lost 4; bases outside the gene matches: 3. The CDR3 reads CASSQEDRGRETQYF. In DNA form, the CDR3 reads TGCGCCAGCAGCCAAGAGGACAGGGGAAGAGAGACCCAGTACTTC.

This clonotype showed up just once. This chain links TRBV20-1 with TRBJ2-1, with 7 positions matching TRBD1. The end of the DNA is better explained by TRBJ2-7, so the J call may be wrong. This CDR3 is built from 16 residues. From germline, CDR1 is DFQATT and CDR2 SNEGSKA (reference sequence). This chain's CDR3 is CSARGHRDSRGNEQYF. The CDR3 region has the DNA TGCAGTGCTAGAGGACACCGGGACAGCAGGGGCAATGAGCAGTACTTC.

The chain is built from TRBV29-1 and TRBJ2-7; TRBD1 agrees at 7 bases. V gave up 6 bases and J gave up 2 bases; unmatched junction bases: 4. CDR1 and CDR2 from the germline V gene are SQVTM and ANQGSEA. The CDR3 consists of 12 residues. The CDR3 region is CSVEQGPYEQYF. In DNA, the CDR3 is TGCAGCGTCGAACAGGGGCCCTACGAGCAGTACTTC.

The chain recombines TRBV7-6 with TRBJ1-2; D gene unclear. CDR1 SGHVS and CDR2 FNYEAQ come from the germline V gene. The germline V and J ends were trimmed by 1 base and 7 bases, with 10 bases remaining between them. This CDR3 region has 13 residues. The CDR3 DNA follows: TGTGCCAGCAGCTTAGTGAGAGGTTCTGGCTACACCTTC. Protein product: CASSLVRGSGYTF.

The genes are TRBV3-1 and TRBJ1-2, with D unclear. Germline loops: CDR1 LGHDT, CDR2 YNNKEL (reference sequence). V lost 1 base and J 4 bases, leaving 7 bases between the germline ends. The CDR3 runs 13 residues. The CDR3 nucleotides read TGTGCCAGCAGCCAAGCGAGCAGCTATGGCTACACCTTC. This gives the protein CASSQASSYGYTF.

The chain recombines TRBV30 with TRBJ2-1, with 9 bases aligning to TRBD2. The CDR3 length is 15 residues. The V gene's germline CDR1 is GTSNPN and CDR2 SVGIG (reference sequence). After removal of 4 bases from V and 9 bases from J, the junction contained 13 bases not matched to a gene. CDR3 DNA: TGTGCCTGGACCCGTCCGGGCGGGAGGGCCGGTGAGCAGTTCTTC. As protein: CAWTRPGGRAGEQFF. Drawing the rest from reference TRBV30 and TRBJ2-1, the complete variable domain is SQTIHQWPATLVQPVGSPLSLECTVEGTSNPNLYWYRQAAGRGLQLLFYSVGIGQISSEVPQNLSASRPQDRQFILSSKKLLLSDSGFYLCAWTRPGGRAGEQFFGPGTRLTVL.

The rearrangement uses TRBV4-3 and TRBJ2-7, with 9 nucleotides matching TRBD1. V was pared by 2 bases and J by 3 bases, with 2 bases of the junction left unmatched. Germline CDR1 is LGHNA and CDR2 is YSLEER. The CDR3 runs 14 residues. CDR3 DNA sequence: TGCGCCAGCAGCCAATCGGGACAGGGCTACGAGCAGTACTTC. It is translated as CASSQSGQGYEQYF.

The rearrangement uses TRBV20-1 and TRBJ2-7, with TRBD2 matching 8 bases. V shed 3 bases, J shed 5 bases, and the junction held 3 bases outside the gene matches. In germline, CDR1 is DFQATT, CDR2 SNEGSKA (reference sequence). The CDR3 extends over 12 amino acids. The CDR3 DNA is TGCAGTGCTAGGGGACTAGTTGACGAGCAGTACTTC. Protein product: CSARGLVDEQYF.

This clonotype was detected a few times. The rearrangement uses TRBV6-2 or TRBV6-3 and TRBJ2-3, with 9 bases lining up with TRBD2. Germline V gene data show CDR1 as MNHEY and CDR2 as SVGEGT. Trimming at V came to 7 bases and at J to 3 bases, leaving 5 bases not matched to a gene. The CDR3 is made up of 14 amino acids. In DNA form, the CDR3 reads TGTGCCAGCACCCTAGCGGGGACTACAGATACGCAGTATTTT. Protein sequence: CASTLAGTTDTQYF.

V and J are TRBV3-1 and TRBJ1-1; D may be TRBD1 (5 bases). The CDR3 is 15 amino acids. Germline CDR1 LGHDT, CDR2 YNNKEL (reference sequence). V lost 4 bases to trimming and J lost 5 bases, with 17 bases between them. CDR3 sequence (DNA): TGTGCCAGCAGCCCAGCATCCGGGGCAACAACTGAAGCTTTCTTT. It yields the protein CASSPASGATTEAFF.

A few counts support this clonotype. The CDR3 sequence: CAISMVAGGPGRETQYF. Here the CDR3 DNA reads TGTGCCATCAGTATGGTAGCGGGAGGGCCCGGCCGAGAGACCCAGTACTTC. The rearrangement uses TRBV10-3 and TRBJ2-5; 11 bases map to TRBD2. Germline V gene lookup returns CDR1 ENHRY and CDR2 SYGVKD. The CDR3 contains 17 residues. J gave up 4 bases and V 5 bases, and 12 bases lay outside the gene matches.

This chain links TRBV7-9 with TRBJ2-2; D may be TRBD2 (6 bases). This CDR3 is 16 amino acids long. V lost 5 bases and J 5 bases, leaving 18 bases between the germline ends. From germline, CDR1 is SEHNR and CDR2 FQNEAQ (reference sequence). Here the CDR3 DNA reads TGTGCCAGCAGCCAAGGAGAACTAGCAGGGACCGGGGAGCTGTTTTTT. Amino acid sequence: CASSQGELAGTGELFF.

This chain links TRBV6-2 or TRBV6-3 with TRBJ2-1; D is perhaps TRBD2 (6 bases). V was clipped by 6 bases and J by 4 bases, with 16 bases between them. CDR1 and CDR2 (germline): MNHEY, SVGEGT. The CDR3 has 15 amino acids. CDR3 sequence reads: CASSRGSRGYNEQFF. The CDR3 nucleotides are TGTGCCAGCAGCCGGGGGAGCCGGGGGTACAATGAGCAGTTCTTC.

The genes are TRBV6-6 and TRBJ2-7, with D possibly matching TRBD2 (5 bases). Trimming shortened V by 7 bases and J by 5 bases, and 12 bases separated the two germline ends. Germline V gene sequence: CDR1 MNHNY, CDR2 SVGAGI (reference sequence). CDR3 size: 12 residues. CDR3 loop: CASIGLGNEQYF. In nucleotides, the CDR3 is TGTGCCAGCATCGGGCTCGGGAACGAGCAGTACTTC.

In its sample, this clonotype was seen once. The gene calls are TRBV18 and TRBJ1-1; D is ambiguous. Per the germline V gene, CDR1 is KGHSH and CDR2 is LQKENI. This CDR3 is 16 amino acids long. The ends were cut back, 3 bases at V and 0 bases at J, with 14 bases in the middle. In DNA form, the CDR3 reads TGTGCCAGCTCACCTTCCCTCAATCAACTGAACACTGAAGCTTTCTTT. Translating gives CASSPSLNQLNTEAFF.

The rearrangement joins TRBV9 to TRBJ2-1; D possibly corresponds to TRBD2 (6 bases). V lost 0 bases and J 1 base, leaving 14 bases between the germline ends. Germline V gene sequence: CDR1 SGDLS, CDR2 YYNGEE. The CDR3 length is 17 residues. CDR3 nucleotides: TGTGCCAGCAGCGTAGGGGATAGCGGCAAGTCCTACAATGAGCAGTTCTTC. It translates to CASSVGDSGKSYNEQFF.